This is a list of T cell receptor beta chains from one sample in a study of shared clonotypes between healthy human individuals. Sequenced by immunoSEQ multiplex PCR; TCRdb stores in-frame clones only, minus some. The sample gives roughly 1.5 million clones, around 98% of which show up once; approximately 0.45% is in the top ten. Specimen: naive CD4+ T cells sorted from blood. The receptor set was obtained from a man younger than 45 in good health. Both conserved end residues are part of each CDR3. A D gene is named only where the DNA matches it firmly. Rows may omit the clone size; those that give it use once, few, many or a size class.

j_call	d_call	clone_size	v_call	cdr3_nt	cdr3_aa
TRBJ2-7	TRBD2	.	TRBV27	TGTGCCAGCAGTGCCCGCGGGAGGAGCTCCTACGAGCAGTACTTC	CASSARGRSSYEQYF
TRBJ2-7	TRBD1	.	TRBV7-8	TGTGCCAGCAGCACGTACCTGGGACAGGGATACGAGCAGTACTTC	CASSTYLGQGYEQYF
TRBJ1-4	TRBD1	.	TRBV6-6	TGTGCCAGCAGTTTCGGGACAGGGGAAAAACTGTTTTTT	CASSFGTGEKLFF
TRBJ2-3	TRBD1	.	TRBV28	TGTGCCAGCAGCCCTAAGGGGGCCACAGATACGCAGTATTTT	CASSPKGATDTQYF
TRBJ2-2	.	.	TRBV25-1	TGTGCCAGCAGTGATCCCCCTAGAGAGATGAACACCGGGGAGCTGTTTTTT	CASSDPPREMNTGELFF
TRBJ2-5	TRBD2	.	TRBV11-3	TGTGCCAGCAGCTCTAGGACTAGCCGAGAGACCCAGTACTTC	CASSSRTSRETQYF
TRBJ2-7	TRBD2	.	TRBV19	TGTGCCAGTAGTAGTAGCGGGAGGACCTACGAGCAGTACTTC	CASSSSGRTYEQYF
TRBJ2-2	TRBD1	.	TRBV5-4	TGTGCCAGCAGCAGCACAGGGGTAGACGGGGAGCTGTTTTTT	CASSSTGVDGELFF
TRBJ2-3	.	.	TRBV11-2	TGTGCCAGCAGCTTAGGTGGGGACCCCCGATATACGCAGTATTTT	CASSLGGDPRYTQYF
TRBJ2-1	TRBD1	.	TRBV6-5	TGTGCCAGCAGTTGGGACAGCTACAATGAGCAGTTCTTC	CASSWDSYNEQFF
TRBJ2-3	.	.	TRBV2	TGTGCCAGTCAGTACGGGAGCGATACGCAGTATTTT	CASQYGSDTQYF
TRBJ1-1	TRBD1	.	TRBV28	TGTGCCAGCAGTTTATGGGCAGGGGGTAAGACTGAAGCTTTCTTT	CASSLWAGGKTEAFF
TRBJ2-2	.	.	TRBV5-1	TGCGCCAGCAGTCCCACCGGAGACACCGGGGAGCTGTTTTTT	CASSPTGDTGELFF
TRBJ2-2	.	.	TRBV11-3	TGTGCCAGCAGCTTAGCAACAGACACCGGGGAGCTGTTTTTT	CASSLATDTGELFF
TRBJ2-7	.	.	TRBV2	TGTGCCAGCAGTGGTGGGCTAGAGTCATACGAGCAGTACTTC	CASSGGLESYEQYF
TRBJ1-3	.	.	TRBV7-8	TGTGCCAGCACCCGCAATGTACTACCAACGACAGTGAACTCTGGAAACACCATATATTTT	CASTRNVLPTTVNSGNTIYF
TRBJ2-5	.	.	TRBV5-8	TGTGCCAGCAGCCCCCGGTTAGGGAGCGGGTTCGCTCAAGAGACCCAGTACTTC	CASSPRLGSGFAQETQYF
TRBJ2-7	TRBD2	.	TRBV27	TGTGCCAGCAGCAATATTAGCGGGACCCCCTACGAGCAGTACTTC	CASSNISGTPYEQYF
TRBJ1-5	.	.	TRBV5-8	TGTGCCAGCAGCTTTACAGGGAAGCCCCAGCATTTT	CASSFTGKPQHF
TRBJ1-5	.	.	TRBV27	TGTGCCAGCAGTTTTAGACAGGATGGCAATCAGCCCCAGCATTTT	CASSFRQDGNQPQHF
TRBJ2-4	TRBD2	once	TRBV7-9	TGTGCCAGCAGCGCCCCCTCGGGGGAGGGTGTTAGCAAAAACATTCAGTACTTC	CASSAPSGEGVSKNIQYF
TRBJ2-7	TRBD1	.	TRBV7-9	TGTGCCAGCAGCGTCCGACAGGGGGCGAAGACTAGCGCTGCCTACGAGCAGTACTTC	CASSVRQGAKTSAAYEQYF
TRBJ2-3	TRBD1	once	TRBV6-1	TGTGCCAGCAGTGAAGCGGTGGGGACAGGGACAGATACGCAGTATTTT	CASSEAVGTGTDTQYF
TRBJ2-3	TRBD1	.	TRBV11-3	TGTGCCAGCAGCCCCGGGACAGGGGGCGGCACAGATACGCAGTATTTT	CASSPGTGGGTDTQYF
TRBJ2-1	TRBD2	.	TRBV18	TGTGCCAGCTCACCTGTCCCTAGCGGGAGCAATGAGCAGTTCTTC	CASSPVPSGSNEQFF
TRBJ1-2	TRBD1	.	TRBV2	TGTGCCAGCATTATAGACAGGGTGGGAGCTAACTATGGCTACACCTTC	CASIIDRVGANYGYTF
TRBJ2-5	.	.	TRBV29-1	TGCGGTTTGGGAGGAGTCCAAGAGACCCAGTACTTC	CGLGGVQETQYF
TRBJ1-3	.	once	TRBV2	TGTGCCAGCAGTGAAACAGGGATTGGAAACACCATATATTTT	CASSETGIGNTIYF
TRBJ2-2	TRBD2	.	TRBV27	TGTGCCAGCAGAAAACCGGGACTAGCGGGCCTTTCCAGCGGGGAGCTGTTTTTT	CASRKPGLAGLSSGELFF
TRBJ2-7	TRBD1	.	TRBV20-1	TGCAGTGCTAGAGGGGACAGGGAGCCTAGGTTC	CSARGDREPRF
TRBJ2-7	.	.	TRBV18	TGTGCCAGCTCTTCCGCCCTGCCCGGACAATTCGCCTACGAGCAGTACTTC	CASSSALPGQFAYEQYF
TRBJ1-1	TRBD1	.	TRBV13	TGTGCCAGCAGGCGACAGGGAGGGGGCACTGAAGCTTTCTTT	CASRRQGGGTEAFF
TRBJ2-7	TRBD2	.	TRBV2	TGCGCCAGCAGCCTAGCGGGAAGAGACGAGCAGTACTTC	CASSLAGRDEQYF
TRBJ2-7	.	.	TRBV7-8	TGTGCCAGCAGCTTAGAGCGGTACGAGCAGTACTTC	CASSLERYEQYF
TRBJ2-5	.	.	TRBV5-1	TGCGCCAGCAGCCCCCGCCTGCAGGGCGGGGTACAAGAGACCCAGTACTTC	CASSPRLQGGVQETQYF
TRBJ2-7	.	.	TRBV7-2	TGTGCCAGCAGCTTAGTGTCTGCTGGTCTCGAGCAGTACTTC	CASSLVSAGLEQYF
TRBJ1-1	.	.	TRBV5-1	TGCGCCAGCAGCTACCCCGGGGGCACTGAAGCTTTCTTT	CASSYPGGTEAFF
TRBJ1-5	.	.	TRBV2	TGTGCCAGCAGTGACAGGGACAATCAGCCCCAGCATTTT	CASSDRDNQPQHF
TRBJ1-3	.	.	TRBV14	TGTGCCAGTTCCCTTAGACTGAGCGGAAACACCATATATTTT	CASSLRLSGNTIYF
TRBJ1-1	.	once	TRBV2	TGTGCCAGCTCAATGGCAGGGATAAGTACGGGCACTGAAGCTTTCTTT	CASSMAGISTGTEAFF
TRBJ1-5	.	.	TRBV7-9	TGTGCCAGCAGCTTCGGGGTAAATCAGCCCCAGCATTTT	CASSFGVNQPQHF
TRBJ2-1	.	.	TRBV21-1	TGTGCCAGCACCCAATCCGAACTAGCGGTCAGCTCCTACAATGAGCAGTTCTTC	CASTQSELAVSSYNEQFF
TRBJ2-1	.	.	TRBV29-1	TGCAGCGTTGGGATCGGGACAACCTACAATGAGCAGTTCTTC	CSVGIGTTYNEQFF
TRBJ1-2	TRBD1	.	TRBV2	TGTGCCAGCAGTAACAGGGGGCGCGGGTATGGCTACACCTTC	CASSNRGRGYGYTF
TRBJ2-5	.	.	TRBV10-3	TGTGCCATCAGTACTGACATGGAGACCCAGTACTTC	CAISTDMETQYF
TRBJ2-7	.	.	TRBV27	TGTGCCAGCAGTTTACTCCCAGGGGATGTCGACGAGCAGTACTTC	CASSLLPGDVDEQYF
TRBJ2-7	.	.	TRBV19	TGTGCCAGTAGTATAGCAGGGGCGTCCTACGAGCAGTACTTC	CASSIAGASYEQYF
TRBJ2-1	.	.	TRBV21-1	TGTGCCAGCAGCGGCTGGGACCTGACAAAGGGCAATGAGCAGTTCTTC	CASSGWDLTKGNEQFF
TRBJ1-5	.	.	TRBV5-5	TGTGCCAGCAGCTGGGACAGCAATCAGCCCCAGCATTTT	CASSWDSNQPQHF
TRBJ2-2	.	.	TRBV7-3	TGTGCCAGCAGCTTACGATCCGGGGAGCTGTTTTTT	CASSLRSGELFF
TRBJ2-1	TRBD2	.	TRBV29-1	TGCAGCGTAGGGACTAGCGGGCCCAATGAGCAGTTCTTC	CSVGTSGPNEQFF
TRBJ2-6	.	.	TRBV15	TGTGCCACCAGCAGAGATATCACAGGTGGCTATGGGGCCAACGTCCTGACTTTC	CATSRDITGGYGANVLTF
TRBJ2-3	TRBD2	.	TRBV5-1	TGCGCCAGCAGCGCCCTCGCTAGCGGGAGATCAGATACGCAGTATTTT	CASSALASGRSDTQYF
TRBJ2-7	.	.	TRBV7-2	TGTGCCAGCAGCTTAGCGCGGGCCCGCCGAAGCTACGAGCAGTACTTC	CASSLARARRSYEQYF
TRBJ2-7	TRBD2	.	TRBV6-1	TGTGCCAGCAGTGAAAGTCGCACGGGAGGGAAGTACTTC	CASSESRTGGKYF
TRBJ2-1	TRBD2	once	TRBV5-1	TGCGCCAGCAGCTTCGGACTAGCGGGAGACGGGTCCTACAATGAGCAGTTCTTC	CASSFGLAGDGSYNEQFF
TRBJ2-7	.	.	TRBV25-1	TGTGCCAGCAGTCCGGCAGGGCCCTCCTACGAGCAGTACTTC	CASSPAGPSYEQYF